These 3 T cell receptor beta chains originate from one sample sequenced in a study of CD8 T cells in ankylosing spondylitis. MiXCR was run by TCRdb on the 5' RACE reads, yielding one entry per CDR3 protein. The sample lists some 350,000 distinct CDR3 sequences; around 15% were seen once. Source material: blood, either unsorted or a sorted T cell fraction (not recorded which). The source is a male donor with ankylosing spondylitis or in good health (not recorded which).

This clonotype was counted a few times. The chain recombines TRBV20-1 with TRBJ1-5; D is uncertain. CDR1 is DFQATT and CDR2 is SNEGSKA in the germline V gene (reference sequence). Trimming shortened V by 1 base and J by 1 base, and 8 bases separated the two germline ends. This CDR3 spans 14 amino acids. CDR3 bases: TGCAGTGCTAGAGTCTCACAGAGCAATCAGCCCCAGCATTTT. It codes for CSARVSQSNQPQHF.

The sample holds a few counts of this clonotype. J is TRBJ2-2 and V is TRBV19; 9 bases agree with TRBD1. With V trimmed by 8 bases and J by 1 base, 5 bases remained unmatched. This CDR3 is 15 amino acids long. Germline-derived CDR1 and CDR2 are LNHDA and SQIVND (reference sequence). CDR3 sequence reads: CASYAGQGNTGELFF. The CDR3 nucleotides are TGTGCCAGTTACGCGGGACAGGGGAACACCGGGGAGCTGTTTTTT.

This clonotype was detected a few times. The genes are TRBV29-1 and TRBJ1-4; unclear D gene. This CDR3 contains 11 residues. The V gene's germline CDR1 is SQVTM and CDR2 ANQGSEA. The V end was cut by 5 bases, the J end by 8 bases, with 9 bases between. CDR3 sequence: CSVSSREKLFF. Here the CDR3 DNA reads TGCAGCGTTTCTTCGAGAGAAAAACTGTTTTTT.